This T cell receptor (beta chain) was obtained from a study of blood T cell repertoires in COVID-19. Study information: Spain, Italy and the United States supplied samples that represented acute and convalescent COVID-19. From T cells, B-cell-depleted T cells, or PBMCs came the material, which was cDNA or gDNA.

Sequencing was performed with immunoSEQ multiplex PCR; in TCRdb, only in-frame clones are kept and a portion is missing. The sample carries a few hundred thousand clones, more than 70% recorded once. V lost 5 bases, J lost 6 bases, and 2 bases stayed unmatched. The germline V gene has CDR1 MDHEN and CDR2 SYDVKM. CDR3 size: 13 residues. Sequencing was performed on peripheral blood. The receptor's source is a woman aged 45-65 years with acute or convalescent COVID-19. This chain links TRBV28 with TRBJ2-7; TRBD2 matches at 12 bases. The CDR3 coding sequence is TGTGCCAGCAGTCCTAGCGGGAGGGGCGAGCAGTACTTC. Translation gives CASSPSGRGEQYF.